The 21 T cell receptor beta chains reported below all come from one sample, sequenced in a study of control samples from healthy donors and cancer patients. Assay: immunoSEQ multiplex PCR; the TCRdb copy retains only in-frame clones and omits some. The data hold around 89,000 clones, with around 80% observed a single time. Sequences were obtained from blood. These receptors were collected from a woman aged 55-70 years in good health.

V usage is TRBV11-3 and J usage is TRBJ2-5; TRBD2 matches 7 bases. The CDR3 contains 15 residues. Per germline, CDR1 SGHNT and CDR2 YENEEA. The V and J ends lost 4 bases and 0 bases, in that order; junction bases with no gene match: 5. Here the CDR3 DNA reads TGTGCCAGCAGCTCGGGGGGTCGGGACCAAGAGACCCAGTACTTC. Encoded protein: CASSSGGRDQETQYF. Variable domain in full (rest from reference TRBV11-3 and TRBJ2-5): EAGVVQSPRYKIIEKKQPVAFWCNPISGHNTLYWYLQNLGQGPELLIRYENEEAVDDSQLPKDRFSAERLKGVDSTLKIQPAELGDSAVYLCASSSGGRDQETQYFGPGTRLLVL.

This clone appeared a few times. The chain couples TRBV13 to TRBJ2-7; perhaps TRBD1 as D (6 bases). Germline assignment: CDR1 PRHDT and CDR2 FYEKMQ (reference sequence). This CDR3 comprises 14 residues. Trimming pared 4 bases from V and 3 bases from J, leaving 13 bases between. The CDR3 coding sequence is TGTGCCAGCAGCTCCCTGGGACAAAACTACGAGCAGTACTTC. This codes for CASSSLGQNYEQYF.

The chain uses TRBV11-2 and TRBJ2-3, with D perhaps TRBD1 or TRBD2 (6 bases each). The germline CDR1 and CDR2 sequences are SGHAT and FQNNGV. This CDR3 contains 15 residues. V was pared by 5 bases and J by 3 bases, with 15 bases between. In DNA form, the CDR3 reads TGTGCCAGCAGCCTTCGCCGGGGGCGAACAGATACGCAGTATTTT. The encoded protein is CASSLRRGRTDTQYF.

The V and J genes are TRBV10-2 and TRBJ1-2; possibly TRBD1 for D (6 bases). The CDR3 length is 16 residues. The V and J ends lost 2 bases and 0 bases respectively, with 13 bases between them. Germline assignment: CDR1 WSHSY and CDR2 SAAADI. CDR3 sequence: CASSEDRPQANYGYTF. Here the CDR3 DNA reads TGCGCCAGCAGTGAGGACAGGCCTCAAGCTAACTATGGCTACACCTTC.

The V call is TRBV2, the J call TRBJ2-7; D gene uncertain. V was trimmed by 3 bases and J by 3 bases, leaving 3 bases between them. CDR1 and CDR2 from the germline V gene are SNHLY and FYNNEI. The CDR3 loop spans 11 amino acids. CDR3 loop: CASSDSYEQYF. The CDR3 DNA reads TGTGCCAGCAGTGATAGCTACGAGCAGTACTTC.

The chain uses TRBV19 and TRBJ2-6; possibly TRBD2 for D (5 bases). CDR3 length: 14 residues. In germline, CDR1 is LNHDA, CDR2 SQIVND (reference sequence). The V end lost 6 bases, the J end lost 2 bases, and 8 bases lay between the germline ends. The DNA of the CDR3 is TGTGCCAGTAGATCGGGGACTGGGGCCAACGTCCTGACTTTC. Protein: CASRSGTGANVLTF.

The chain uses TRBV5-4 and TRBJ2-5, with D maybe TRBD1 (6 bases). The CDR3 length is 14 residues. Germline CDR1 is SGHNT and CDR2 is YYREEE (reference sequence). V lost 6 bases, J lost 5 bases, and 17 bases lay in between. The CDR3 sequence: CASTRLGAEETQYF. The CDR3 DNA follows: TGTGCCAGCACCCGTTTGGGGGCTGAGGAGACCCAGTACTTC.

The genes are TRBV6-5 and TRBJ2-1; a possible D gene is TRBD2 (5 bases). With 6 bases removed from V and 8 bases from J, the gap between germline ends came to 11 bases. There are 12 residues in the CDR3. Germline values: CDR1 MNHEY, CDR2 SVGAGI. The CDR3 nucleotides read TGTGCCAGCAGACTAGACCGCGATGAGCAGTTCTTC. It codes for CASRLDRDEQFF.

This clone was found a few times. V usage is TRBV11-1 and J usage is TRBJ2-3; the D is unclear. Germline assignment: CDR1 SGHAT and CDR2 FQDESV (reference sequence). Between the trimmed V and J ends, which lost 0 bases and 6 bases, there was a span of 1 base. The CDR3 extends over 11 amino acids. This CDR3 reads CASSLADTQYF. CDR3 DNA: TGTGCCAGCAGCTTAGCGGATACGCAGTATTTT.

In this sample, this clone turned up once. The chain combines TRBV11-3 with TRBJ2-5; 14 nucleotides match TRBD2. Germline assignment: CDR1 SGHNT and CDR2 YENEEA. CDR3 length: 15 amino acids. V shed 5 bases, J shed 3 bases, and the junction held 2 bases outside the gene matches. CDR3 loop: CASSPGLAGEETQYF. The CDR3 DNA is TGTGCCAGCAGCCCGGGACTAGCGGGAGAAGAGACCCAGTACTTC.

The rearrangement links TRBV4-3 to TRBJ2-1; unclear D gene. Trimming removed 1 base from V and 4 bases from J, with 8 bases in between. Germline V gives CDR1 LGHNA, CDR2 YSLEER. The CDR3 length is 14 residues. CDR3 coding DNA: TGCGCCAGCAGCCAAGCCCCGGATTACAATGAGCAGTTCTTC. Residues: CASSQAPDYNEQFF.

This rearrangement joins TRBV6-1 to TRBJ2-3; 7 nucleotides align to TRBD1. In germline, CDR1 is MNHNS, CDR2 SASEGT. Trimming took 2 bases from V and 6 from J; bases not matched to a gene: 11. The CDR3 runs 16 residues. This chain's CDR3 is CASSEIRSPGQDTQYF. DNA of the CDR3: TGTGCCAGCAGTGAAATCCGGTCTCCGGGACAGGATACGCAGTATTTT.

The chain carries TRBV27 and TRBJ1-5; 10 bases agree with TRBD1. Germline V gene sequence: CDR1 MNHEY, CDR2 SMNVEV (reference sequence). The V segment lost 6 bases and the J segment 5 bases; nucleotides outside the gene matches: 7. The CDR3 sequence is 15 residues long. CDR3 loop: CASRDGQGGYQPQHF. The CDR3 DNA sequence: TGTGCCAGCAGGGACGGACAGGGGGGGTATCAGCCCCAGCATTTT.

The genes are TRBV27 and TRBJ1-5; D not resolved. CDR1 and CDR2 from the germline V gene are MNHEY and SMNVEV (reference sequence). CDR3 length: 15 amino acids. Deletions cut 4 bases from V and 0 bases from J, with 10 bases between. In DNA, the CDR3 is TGTGCCAGCAGTTGGAGAGGATTTAGCAATCAGCCCCAGCATTTT. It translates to CASSWRGFSNQPQHF.

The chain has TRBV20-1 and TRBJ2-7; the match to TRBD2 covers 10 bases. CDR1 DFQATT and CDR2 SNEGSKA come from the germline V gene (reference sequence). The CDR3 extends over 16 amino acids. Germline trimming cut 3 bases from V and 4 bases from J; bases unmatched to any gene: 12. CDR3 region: CSASSAGGTSAYEQYF. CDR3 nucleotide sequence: TGCAGTGCTAGTTCCGCCGGCGGGACTAGCGCTTACGAGCAGTACTTC.

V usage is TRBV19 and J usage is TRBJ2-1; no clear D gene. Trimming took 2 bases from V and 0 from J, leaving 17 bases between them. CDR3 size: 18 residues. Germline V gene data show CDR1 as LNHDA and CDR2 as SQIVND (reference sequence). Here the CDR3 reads CASSISLKGVVSYNEQFF. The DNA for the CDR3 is TGTGCCAGTAGTATATCACTAAAAGGAGTGGTCTCCTACAATGAGCAGTTCTTC.

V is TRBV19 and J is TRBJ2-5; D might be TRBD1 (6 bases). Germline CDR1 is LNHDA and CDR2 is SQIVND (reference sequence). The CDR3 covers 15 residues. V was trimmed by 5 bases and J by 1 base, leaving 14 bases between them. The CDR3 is CASSGTNRAQETQYF. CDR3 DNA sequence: TGTGCCAGTAGTGGGACAAACAGGGCCCAAGAGACCCAGTACTTC.

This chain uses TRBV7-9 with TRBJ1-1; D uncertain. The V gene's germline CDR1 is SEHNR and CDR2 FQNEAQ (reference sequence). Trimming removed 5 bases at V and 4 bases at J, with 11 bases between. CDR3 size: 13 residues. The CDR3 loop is CASSAGWFTEAFF. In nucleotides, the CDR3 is TGTGCCAGCAGCGCGGGTTGGTTCACTGAAGCTTTCTTT.

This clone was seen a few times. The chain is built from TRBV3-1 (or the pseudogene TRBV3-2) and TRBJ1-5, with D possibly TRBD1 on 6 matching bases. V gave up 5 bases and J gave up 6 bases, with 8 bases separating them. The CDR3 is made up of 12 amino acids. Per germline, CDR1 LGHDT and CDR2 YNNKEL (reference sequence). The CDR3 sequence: CASSLQGQPQHF. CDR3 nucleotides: TGTGCCAGCAGCTTACAGGGTCAGCCCCAGCATTTT.

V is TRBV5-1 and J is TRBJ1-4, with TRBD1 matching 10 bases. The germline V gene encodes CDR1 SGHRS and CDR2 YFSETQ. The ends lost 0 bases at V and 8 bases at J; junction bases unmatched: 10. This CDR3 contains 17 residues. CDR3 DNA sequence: TGCGCCAGCAGCTTGGGGGACAGGGGACCGGGGGAGGAAAAACTGTTTTTT. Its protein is CASSLGDRGPGEEKLFF.

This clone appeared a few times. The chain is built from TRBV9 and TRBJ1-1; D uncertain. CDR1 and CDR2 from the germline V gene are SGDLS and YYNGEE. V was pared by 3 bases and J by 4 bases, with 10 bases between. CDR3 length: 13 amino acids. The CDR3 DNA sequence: TGTGCCAGCAGCGGGGCCGGAAGCACTGAAGCTTTCTTT. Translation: CASSGAGSTEAFF.